This section outlines one T cell receptor beta chain sequence together with its context. The data derive from a study of cytomegalovirus exposure and HLA in healthy donors. PCR amplification relied on 60 Vbeta primers (plus 13 Jbeta primers). The data were produced by immunoSEQ multiplex PCR, yet TCRdb's version contains in-frame clones alone and is incomplete. The sample records about 52,000 clones, approximately 72% being singletons. The CDR3 contains 15 residues. J was trimmed by 6 bases and V by 2 bases; bases with no gene match: 9. The V gene's germline CDR1 is MNHEY and CDR2 SMNVEV (reference sequence).

Sequenced sample: PBMCs. The sequence came from a woman aged 45-59 years in good health and CMV-seronegative. The rearrangement links TRBV27 to TRBJ2-7, with TRBD1 identical over 8 bases. CDR3 DNA: TGTGCCAGCAGTTTAAGTCGGACAGGGCCGGGCGAGCAGTACTTC. Translating gives CASSLSRTGPGEQYF.